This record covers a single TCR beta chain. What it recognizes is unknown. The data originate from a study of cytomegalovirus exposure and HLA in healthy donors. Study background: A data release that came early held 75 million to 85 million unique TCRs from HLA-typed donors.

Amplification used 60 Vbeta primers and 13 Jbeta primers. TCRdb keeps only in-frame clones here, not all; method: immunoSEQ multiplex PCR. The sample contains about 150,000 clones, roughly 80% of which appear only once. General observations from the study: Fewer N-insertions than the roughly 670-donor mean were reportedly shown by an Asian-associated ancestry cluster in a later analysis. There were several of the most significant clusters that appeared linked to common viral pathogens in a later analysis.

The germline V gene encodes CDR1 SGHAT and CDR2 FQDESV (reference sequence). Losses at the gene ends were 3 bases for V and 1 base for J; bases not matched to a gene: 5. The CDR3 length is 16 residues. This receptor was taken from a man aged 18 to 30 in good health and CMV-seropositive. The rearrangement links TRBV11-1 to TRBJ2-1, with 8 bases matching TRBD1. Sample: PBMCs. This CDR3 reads CASSFGQGSSYNEQFF. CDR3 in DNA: TGTGCCAGCAGCTTCGGACAGGGATCGTCCTACAATGAGCAGTTCTTC.